This T cell receptor (beta chain) was sequenced during a study of blood T cell repertoires in COVID-19 (TCRdb year 2020). Study-wide context: Samples covering the acute and convalescent phases of COVID-19 were provided by collaborators in the United States, Italy and Spain. The prospective study material was composed of cDNA or gDNA derived from T cells, B-cell-depleted T cells, or PBMCs. Samples came from the ongoing ImmuneRACE study (first 160 participants) plus 1,254 subjects from 6 global collaborators. Subjects who had been exposed to COVID-19, were actively infected with it, or had recovered from it provided the deeply sampled blood TCRbeta repertoires that made up the dataset. The sample metadata nearly always contained a de-identified subject ID, COVID-19 status, age in years and sex. HLA class I and class II types, where available, came from metadata supplied by the sample provider rather than from assay-based typing. The repertoires were made available in a free public database intended to serve as a resource for research on the immune response to SARS-CoV-2.

Details on this clone: Which antigen it targets is not known. It has no much larger one-base neighbor in the sample; base qualities were not kept.

The immunoSEQ Assay, a bias-controlled multiplex PCR, was used to amplify TCRbeta CDR3 regions from genomic DNA. The paper's processing steps were these. Nucleated cell counts per sample were estimated from amplification of reference gene primers within the assay. To quantify the absolute abundance of each unique TCRbeta CDR3 rearrangement, sequence reads were collapsed and filtered. For each sample, productive Simpson clonality was calculated as the square root of Simpson's diversity index over productive rearrangements. In its TCRdb copy, this immuneACCESS table keeps in-frame sequences only and misses some clones. Where compared with another copy, unresolved V genes explain less than half of these, and the others have no known cause. The D gene and trimming were derived from the DNA, and the V and J assignments and clone size from that table. This sample lists a few hundred thousand clones; roughly 80% were detected once. The ten biggest clones cover about 4.8% of the sample.

What the authors observed across the whole study: Clinical and demographic metadata were provided uncurated, with the amount varying by source and participant.

In the prospective study, participants were about 18 to 95 years old, resided in about two dozen geographic areas of the United States, and were enrolled through a virtual design. Cohort assignment in the prospective study relied on participant-reported clinical history from a screening survey and a study questionnaire. Recovered participants in ImmuneRACE Cohort 3 were defined as having two consecutive negative NP/OP PCR tests, clearance from a healthcare professional, or resolution of symptoms. Mobile phlebotomists in the prospective study collected whole blood, serum and a nasopharyngeal or oropharyngeal swab from every participant. Additional blood draws and questionnaires over an approximately 2-month period could optionally be provided by prospective study participants. Before DNA extraction, blood samples from the prospective study were shipped at room temperature or frozen. This clonotype was sampled from a woman in her fifties or sixties who had recovered from COVID-19. What was sequenced was PBMCs or T cells enriched from blood (not recorded which).

The sequenced DNA: TGTGCCAGCTCAGGAGTCGGTGAGCAGTTCTTC. Translation gives CASSGVGEQFF. The chain couples TRBV18 to TRBJ2-1; the D gene is not confidently resolved. According to the germline V gene, CDR1 reads KGHSH and CDR2 reads LQKENI. At the junction V is shortened by 5 bases and J by 9 bases, with 8 bases in between. CDR3 length: 11 amino acids, cysteine to phenylalanine. The kept DNA is CDR3 alone, 33 bases in frame from the first base.